The present T cell receptor (beta chain) was sequenced within a study of identical twins. General study findings and limits: Out-of-frame TCR alpha sharing in monozygotic twins exceeded recombination model predictions. In drawing conclusions, the study used cross-sectional statistical analysis and did not follow the same donors.

With V trimmed by 5 bases and J by 7 bases, 5 bases remained unmatched. Germline-derived CDR1 and CDR2 are SGHTA and FQGNSA. The CDR3 totals 13 residues. Each donor (without exception) was a healthy Caucasian. Using its own MiXCR run on the 5' RACE reads, TCRdb lists one record per CDR3 protein. This sample has 240,000 or so distinct CDR3 sequences, with approximately 11% found just once. With regard to this clonotype: Its antigen is unidentified.

These data are also associated with another study on yellow fever vaccine responses in identical twins.

This chain uses TRBV7-2 with TRBJ1-2, with 9 bases lining up with TRBD1. The clonotype originates from a woman between 18 and 29 years old in good health. Sequencing was done on a sample of memory (CD45RO+) T cells sorted from blood. The CDR3, as DNA: TGTGCCAGCAGCGACAGGGGGGTTTTTGGCTACACCTTC. Protein: CASSDRGVFGYTF. Full variable domain (missing parts from reference TRBV7-2 and TRBJ1-2): GAGVSQSPSNKVTEKGKDVELRCDPISGHTALYWYRQSLGQGLEFLIYFQGNSAPDKSGLPSDRFSAERTGGSVSTLTIQRTQQEDSAVYLCASSDRGVFGYTFGSGTRLTVV.